The sequence of this T cell receptor (beta chain) was determined in a study of blood T cell repertoires in COVID-19 (TCRdb year 2020). General notes on the study: Samples from collaborators originated in the United States, Italy and Spain and spanned both the acute and convalescent phases of COVID-19. The prospective study material was composed of cDNA or gDNA derived from T cells, B-cell-depleted T cells, or PBMCs. HLA class I and class II types, where available, came from metadata supplied by the sample provider rather than from assay-based typing. Samples were obtained from the ongoing ImmuneRACE study (first 160 participants) and from 1,200 or so subjects provided by 6 global collaborators. A freely available public database, intended as a resource for researchers studying the immune response to SARS-CoV-2, is where the repertoires were released. Deeply sampled blood TCRbeta repertoires from subjects exposed to, actively infected with, or recovered from COVID-19 were included in the dataset. Sample metadata almost always included a de-identified subject ID, COVID-19 status, age in years and sex.

Notes on this clone: Its antigen is still unknown. The input lacks base qualities; no much larger clone sits a single base away.

The immunoSEQ Assay, a bias-controlled multiplex PCR, was used to amplify TCRbeta CDR3 regions from genomic DNA. The authors' analysis ran thus. Nucleated cell counts per sample were estimated from amplification of reference gene primers within the assay. To quantify the absolute abundance of each unique TCRbeta CDR3 rearrangement, sequence reads were collapsed and filtered. For each sample, productive Simpson clonality was calculated by taking the square root of Simpson's diversity index across productive rearrangements. TCRdb limited this immuneACCESS table to in-frame rearrangements with V and J called. A share of clones is missing; checked studies link under half to unresolved V genes, and the rest is unexplained. V, J and clone size are those of that table, while D and trimming were read from the DNA. The sample table lists about 260,000 clones, more than 85% of them with a count of one. The ten largest clones take up around 2.6% of the sample.

The research as a whole found: The quantity of clinical and demographic metadata differed by source and by participant and was supplied without curation.

Trimmed from V: 4 bases; trimmed from J: 5 bases; junction bases lacking a gene match: 5. The CDR3 runs 14 amino acids, cysteine and phenylalanine included. The only DNA kept is the CDR3, 42 bases in frame from the first base. From the germline V gene (reference sequence), CDR1 is LGHDT and CDR2 is YNNKEL. In Seattle, one collaborating source enrolled patients while the infection was active and tracked those patients longitudinally over the course of disease. The collaborating institutions used their own protocols to collect whole blood in K2EDTA tubes. For TCRbeta analysis, collaborators shipped samples as frozen whole blood, isolated PBMCs, or DNA extracted from either of those sample types.

This TCR came from a person aged 18-30 years with COVID-19, enrolled during active disease. The V and J genes are TRBV3-1 (or the pseudogene TRBV3-2) and TRBJ2-5; TRBD1 aligns with 9 central bases. Sequencing input: peripheral blood. The CDR3 is CASSLRGTGETQYF. The DNA reads TGTGCCAGCAGCCTCCGGGGGACAGGGGAGACCCAGTACTTC.